These T cell receptor beta chains were read from a single sample in a study of blood T cell repertoires in COVID-19. TCRdb keeps only in-frame clones here, not all; method: immunoSEQ multiplex PCR. This sample carries some 260,000 clones, 87% of them seen once, and the ten largest clones take around 3%. The source material was peripheral blood. The receptors were sampled from a man aged 18 to 30 with active or convalescent COVID-19. The CDR3 runs from the conserved cysteine through the conserved F or W. The D gene is left open where the match is weak. A clone size is listed for some rows: how often the clone was seen (once, few, many), or a class if it is expanded.

TRBJ1-4	TRBD1	-	17	TRBV27	TGTGCCAGCAGTTTATTCCCACCGGGACAGGGGGCTGAAAAACTGTTTTTT	CASSLFPPGQGAEKLFF
TRBJ2-1	TRBD1	-	13	TRBV19	TGTGCCAGTAGTACGCAGGGGGCCGATGAGCAGTTCTTC	CASSTQGADEQFF
TRBJ1-2	TRBD1	-	14	TRBV5-5	TGTGCCAGCAGCTTGGCGGGACAGAACTATGGCTACACCTTC	CASSLAGQNYGYTF
TRBJ1-1	-	-	15	TRBV5-1	TGCGCCAGCAGAGTGGTGTACAGGCGGAACACTGAAGCTTTCTTT	CASRVVYRRNTEAFF
TRBJ1-1	-	-	16	TRBV11-2	TGTGCCAGCAGCTTAGGACGTTTTAGTTTCGACAGGCAAGCTTTCTTT	CASSLGRFSFDRQAFF
TRBJ1-5	TRBD1	-	16	TRBV6-6	TGTGCCAGCAGTTACAGACAGGGGGCGACCAATCAGCCCCAGCATTTT	CASSYRQGATNQPQHF
TRBJ1-2	-	-	15	TRBV18	TGTGCCAGCTCACCAGGGGAGGGGTCGGTCTATGGCTACACCTTC	CASSPGEGSVYGYTF
TRBJ1-6	-	-	14	TRBV6-5	TGTGCCAGCAGTTCGACAGGCCATAATTCACCCCTCCACTTT	CASSSTGHNSPLHF
TRBJ2-2	-	few	15	TRBV19	TGTGCCAGTAGTATCCAGACAGGGAACACCGGGGAGCTGTTTTTT	CASSIQTGNTGELFF
TRBJ2-7	-	-	11	TRBV28	TGTGCCAGCAGTTTAGACATCCAGCAGTACTTC	CASSLDIQQYF
TRBJ2-7	TRBD1	-	14	TRBV7-2	TGTGCCAGCAGCTCCGGGACAGGGGGCAGAAAGCAGTACTTC	CASSSGTGGRKQYF
TRBJ2-7	TRBD2	-	15	TRBV7-9	TGTGCCAGCAGCTCCGTTAGCGGGAGGGCCAACGAGCAGTACTTC	CASSSVSGRANEQYF
TRBJ2-5	-	-	16	TRBV10-3	TGTGCCATCAGTGTGCGGCTAGCCCTCTCCAAGGCCCCCCAGTACTTC	CAISVRLALSKAPQYF
TRBJ1-2	TRBD1	-	12	TRBV7-8	TGTGCCAGCAGATCGACAGGGGATGGCTACACCTTC	CASRSTGDGYTF
TRBJ1-2	-	-	13	TRBV7-3	TGTGCCAGCAGCTTGTCCAGGGGTGGTGGCTACACCTTC	CASSLSRGGGYTF
TRBJ2-1	-	once	12	TRBV10-3	TGTGCCATCAGTGCGGACTTAAATGAGCAGTTCTTC	CAISADLNEQFF
TRBJ1-6	-	-	16	TRBV3-1/TRBV3-2	TGTGCCAGCAGCCTCCGGGGTCTAACCCCTAATTCACCCCTCCACTTT	CASSLRGLTPNSPLHF
TRBJ1-1	-	-	13	TRBV6-2/TRBV6-3	TGTGCCAGCAGCCCGGGCAGCTACACTGAAGCTTTCTTT	CASSPGSYTEAFF
TRBJ1-1	TRBD1	-	14	TRBV6-5	TGTGCCAGCGGTACAGGGGGCAGGGTCACTGAAGCTTTCTTT	CASGTGGRVTEAFF
TRBJ1-2	-	many	13	TRBV14	TGTGCCAGCAGCCAAGGGACAAACTATGGCTACACCTTC	CASSQGTNYGYTF
TRBJ1-4	-	-	17	TRBV11-2	TGTGCCAGCAGCTTAGAGTGGGGGCAAGCAACTAATGAAAAACTGTTTTTT	CASSLEWGQATNEKLFF
TRBJ2-4	-	-	12	TRBV6-2/TRBV6-3	TGTGCCAGCAGTTATCTTACTAACATTCAGTACTTC	CASSYLTNIQYF
TRBJ2-7	TRBD1	-	12	TRBV2	TGTGCCGCCCTACAGGGGGGCTACGAGCAGTACTTC	CAALQGGYEQYF
TRBJ1-2	-	-	17	TRBV7-9	TGTGCCAGCAGCCCCCGGGGGATCGGGACGGCGGAATATGGCTACACCTTC	CASSPRGIGTAEYGYTF
TRBJ2-2	TRBD2	-	17	TRBV15	TGTGCCACCAGCAGAGATCCGTTGGGGGGGGGCACCGGGGAGCTGTTTTTT	CATSRDPLGGGTGELFF
TRBJ2-7	-	-	13	TRBV12-3/TRBV12-4	TGTGCCAGCAGTTTTTCTGGCCTCTACGAGCAGTACTTC	CASSFSGLYEQYF
TRBJ2-3	-	-	14	TRBV6-4	TGTGCCAGCAGTGACGTCCCCCTCCCGGGGACGCAGTATTTT	CASSDVPLPGTQYF
TRBJ2-3	-	-	15	TRBV6-5	TGTGCCAGCAGTTACCTGGGAGGGGGAGCTGATACGCAGTATTTT	CASSYLGGGADTQYF
TRBJ2-1	TRBD2	-	15	TRBV28	TGTGCCAGCAGTTTGGCGGAGCGGGAGGCGAATGAGCAGTTCTTC	CASSLAEREANEQFF
TRBJ1-4	TRBD1	-	17	TRBV27	TGTGCCAGCAGTTTATCTCGACAGGGGGCAACTAATGAAAAACTGTTTTTT	CASSLSRQGATNEKLFF
TRBJ1-3	-	-	16	TRBV9	TGTGCCAGCAGCGTCAACGACAGGAGCTCTGGAAACACCATATATTTT	CASSVNDRSSGNTIYF
TRBJ1-1	-	-	14	TRBV10-3	TGTGCCATCAGTAGGGGGGGGCAGAACACTGAAGCTTTCTTT	CAISRGGQNTEAFF